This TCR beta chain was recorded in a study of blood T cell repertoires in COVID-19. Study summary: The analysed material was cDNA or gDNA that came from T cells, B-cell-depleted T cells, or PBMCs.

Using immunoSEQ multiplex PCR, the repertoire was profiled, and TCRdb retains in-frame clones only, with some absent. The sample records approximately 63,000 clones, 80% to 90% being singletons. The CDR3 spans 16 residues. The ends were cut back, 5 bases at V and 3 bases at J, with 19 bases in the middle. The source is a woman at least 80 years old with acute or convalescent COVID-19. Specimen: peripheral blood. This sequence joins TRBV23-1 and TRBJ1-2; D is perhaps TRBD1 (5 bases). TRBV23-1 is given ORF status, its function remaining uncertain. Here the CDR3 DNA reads TGCGCCAGCAGTGCCAGGGTTTCGGGGGATGACTATGGCTACACCTTC. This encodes CASSARVSGDDYGYTF.